This T cell receptor beta chain was captured by sequencing in a study of T cell changes during pregnancy in multiple sclerosis. The CDR3 totals 15 residues. In germline, CDR1 is MNHEY, CDR2 SMNVEV (reference sequence). With 3 bases clipped from V and 3 bases from J, the junction kept 1 base outside the gene matches. Generated by immunoSEQ multiplex PCR, the TCRdb table keeps only in-frame clones and is missing some. The top ten clones hold approximately 0.5% of a sample with approximately 39,000 clones, roughly 89% of them seen once. In this sample, this clone turned up a few times. The sequence derives from a female donor with multiple sclerosis, enrolled in a pregnancy study. J is TRBJ2-7 and V is TRBV27; TRBD2 matches at 14 bases. This sample comprised CD4+ T cells from peripheral blood mononuclear cells, obtained in the second trimester of pregnancy. CDR3 nucleotide sequence: TGTGCCAGCAGTTTGGGACTAGCGGGAGTCTACGAGCAGTACTTC. Translation: CASSLGLAGVYEQYF.